Shown below are 8 T cell receptor beta chains from a single sample sequenced in a study of cytomegalovirus exposure and HLA in healthy donors. The study ran its PCR with 60 Vbeta and 13 Jbeta primers. Produced via immunoSEQ multiplex PCR; TCRdb's table is partial and in-frame only. The table shows some 220,000 clones, with 70% to 80% occurring only once. Sequencing was done on a sample of PBMCs. Every receptor here comes from a woman aged 55-70 years in good health and CMV-seropositive.

This clone occurred a few times. The V call is TRBV19, the J call TRBJ2-6; D gene ambiguous. V was shortened by 3 bases and J by 0 bases, with 6 bases between the two germline ends. CDR1 is LNHDA and CDR2 is SQIVND in the germline V gene (reference sequence). The CDR3 runs 15 residues. CDR3 nucleotide sequence: TGTGCCAGTAGTATGAAGAGCTCTGGGGCCAACGTCCTGACTTTC. Protein sequence: CASSMKSSGANVLTF.

The chain joins TRBV27 to TRBJ2-7; 11 positions match TRBD1. This CDR3 region has 16 residues. The trim removed 0 bases at V and 5 bases at J, leaving 6 bases unmatched. Germline values: CDR1 MNHEY, CDR2 SMNVEV (reference sequence). Here the CDR3 DNA reads TGTGCCAGCAGTTTATCCTGGGACAGGGGGACCCACGAGCAGTACTTC. Protein: CASSLSWDRGTHEQYF.

This clone was counted between two and nine times. The chain joins TRBV7-9 to TRBJ2-3; D is unresolved. From germline, CDR1 is SEHNR and CDR2 FQNEAQ (reference sequence). The ends were cut back, 3 bases at V and 5 bases at J, with 3 bases in the middle. This CDR3 contains 11 residues. The CDR3 DNA follows: TGTGCCAGCAGCTTCCAAGATACGCAGTATTTT. Its translation: CASSFQDTQYF.

This rearrangement joins TRBV30 to TRBJ2-7; TRBD1 matches at 9 bases. Germline V gene data show CDR1 as GTSNPN and CDR2 as SVGIG (reference sequence). With V trimmed by 4 bases and J by 3 bases, 4 bases remained unmatched. The CDR3 is 13 residues long. The CDR3 reads CAWKRDRVYEQYF. The CDR3 DNA follows: TGTGCCTGGAAACGGGACAGGGTCTACGAGCAGTACTTC.

CDR3 loop: CAISLRNTGELFF. The CDR3 DNA reads as TGTGCCATCAGTCTCAGGAACACCGGGGAGCTGTTTTTT. The V and J genes are TRBV10-3 and TRBJ2-2; D is undetermined. The germline V gene has CDR1 ENHRY and CDR2 SYGVKD. The V end was cut by 5 bases, the J end by 1 base, with 5 bases between. The CDR3 has 13 residues.

The V gene is TRBV27, the J gene TRBJ1-2, with D unclear. V lost 6 bases and J lost 8, with 19 bases in between. The CDR3 contains 14 residues. Per the germline V gene, CDR1 is MNHEY and CDR2 is SMNVEV (reference sequence). CDR3 sequence: CASSSSVVRVGYTF. The CDR3 DNA reads TGTGCCAGCAGCTCCTCGGTTGTGAGGGTGGGCTACACCTTC.

This clone was detected only once. Other DNA sequences from this sample encode an identical CDR3 as well. V gene TRBV5-1 combines with J gene TRBJ2-1; 9 nucleotides agree with TRBD1. Germline CDR1 reads SGHRS; CDR2 reads YFSETQ. V dropped 3 bases and J dropped 4; count of bases not matched to a gene: 8. The CDR3 sequence is 16 residues long. The CDR3 nucleotides read TGCGCCAGCAGCTCCGGACAGGGGCCCACTTACAATGAGCAGTTCTTC. Residues: CASSSGQGPTYNEQFF.

This clone was seen a few times. V and J are TRBV4-1 and TRBJ1-2; perhaps TRBD1 as D (5 bases). The CDR3 has 15 amino acids. Germline values: CDR1 MGHRA, CDR2 YSYEKL. The germline V and J ends were trimmed by 1 base and 2 bases, with 11 bases remaining between them. This CDR3 is CASSQGQGTNYGYTF. In DNA form, the CDR3 reads TGCGCCAGCAGCCAAGGTCAGGGTACGAACTATGGCTACACCTTC.